This T cell receptor beta chain is from a study of shared clonotypes between healthy human individuals. Points from the study as a whole: Sampling involved blood alone; tissue repertoires likely differ.

Germline V CDR1 and CDR2: MDHEN, SYDVKM. Inclusive of both ends, the CDR3 amounts to 11 amino acids. In the case of this clone: What it binds is unknown. It is likely a read error, because the conserved phenylalanine at the end of the CDR3 is missing. The DNA is left out, because the CDR3 cannot be placed on it with certainty; the CDR3 is given as TCRdb lists it.

Generated by immunoSEQ multiplex PCR, the TCRdb table keeps only in-frame clones and is missing some. Of hundreds of thousands of clones listed, approximately 77% were seen once; the top ten hold around 12%. This TCR came from a woman in her thirties or forties in good health. Some clones in this sample may be carry-over from other donors' samples. The sample consisted of PBMCs. The chain combines TRBV28 with TRBJ1-1. This CDR3 reads CASSLDRGRER.